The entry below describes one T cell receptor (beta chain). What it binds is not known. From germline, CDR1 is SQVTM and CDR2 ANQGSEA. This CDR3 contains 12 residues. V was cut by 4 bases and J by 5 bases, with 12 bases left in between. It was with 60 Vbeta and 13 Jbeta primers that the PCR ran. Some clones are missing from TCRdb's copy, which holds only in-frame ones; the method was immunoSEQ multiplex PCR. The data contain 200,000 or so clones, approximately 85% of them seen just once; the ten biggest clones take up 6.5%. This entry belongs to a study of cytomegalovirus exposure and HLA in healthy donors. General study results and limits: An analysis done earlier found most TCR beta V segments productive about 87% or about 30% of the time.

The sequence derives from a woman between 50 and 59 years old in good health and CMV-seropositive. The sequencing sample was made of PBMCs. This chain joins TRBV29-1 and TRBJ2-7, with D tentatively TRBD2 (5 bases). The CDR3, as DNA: TGCAGCGTTGGGTGGAGAGGGAACGAGCAGTACTTC. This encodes CSVGWRGNEQYF.